Below, 29 T cell receptor beta chains from the same sample are listed, as sequenced in a study of shared clonotypes between healthy human individuals. Assay used: immunoSEQ multiplex PCR; TCRdb lists only in-frame clones, some missing. The sample has 950,000 to 1,300,000 clones, about 75% seen once. The sequenced material came from memory CD4+ T cells sorted from blood. Subset: CD45RA-negative fraction. These receptors all stem from a man between 18 and 29 years old in good health.

The chain recombines TRBV29-1 with TRBJ1-2; D is uncertain. The CDR3 covers 14 residues. V lost 4 bases, J lost 6 bases, and 18 bases lay in between. CDR1 is SQVTM, CDR2 ANQGSEA, per germline. In DNA, the CDR3 is TGCAGCGTTGTTACTCGAAGGGTGGAAAATGGCTACACCTTC. Translated: CSVVTRRVENGYTF.

The sample holds one count of this clone. The chain carries TRBV5-4 and TRBJ2-2, with D perhaps matching TRBD1 (5 bases). Germline values: CDR1 SGHNT, CDR2 YYREEE (reference sequence). Trimming left V 0 bases short and J 2 bases short, with 11 bases between. The CDR3 totals 16 residues. CDR3 protein: CASSLAGRANTGELFF. The CDR3 DNA reads TGTGCCAGCAGCTTGGCCGGCAGGGCCAACACCGGGGAGCTGTTTTTT. Full variable domain (outside the CDR3, taken from reference TRBV5-4 and TRBJ2-2): ETGVTQSPTHLIKTRGQQVTLRCSSQSGHNTVSWYQQALGQGPQFIFQYYREEENGRGNFPPRFSGLQFPNYSSELNVNALELDDSALYLCASSLAGRANTGELFFGEGSRLTVL.

J is TRBJ2-6 and V is TRBV19, with TRBD1 matching 9 bases. Germline CDR1 LNHDA, CDR2 SQIVND (reference sequence). V lost 2 bases, J lost 2 bases, and 7 bases stayed unmatched. The CDR3 runs 18 residues. The CDR3 loop is CASSIIGTGIPGANVLTF. The CDR3 DNA is TGTGCCAGTAGTATAATAGGGACAGGGATACCTGGGGCCAACGTCCTGACTTTC.

The chain links TRBV5-1 to TRBJ1-3, with 7 bases aligning to TRBD1. With V trimmed by 5 bases and J by 2 bases, 4 bases remained unmatched. This CDR3 comprises 14 residues. Germline V gene data show CDR1 as SGHRS and CDR2 as YFSETQ. CDR3: CASRATGAGNTIYF. The CDR3 DNA follows: TGCGCCAGCAGGGCTACAGGGGCTGGAAACACCATATATTTT. Full variable domain (rest looked up from reference TRBV5-1 and TRBJ1-3): KAGVTQTPRYLIKTRGQQVTLSCSPISGHRSVSWYQQTPGQGLQFLFEYFSETQRNKGNFPGRFSGRQFSNSRSEMNVSTLELGDSALYLCASRATGAGNTIYFGEGSWLTVV.

This rearrangement joins TRBV9 to TRBJ2-5, with TRBD2 matching 8 bases. Germline V CDR1 and CDR2: SGDLS, YYNGEE. The CDR3 sequence is 16 residues long. V gave up 3 bases and J gave up 5 bases; unmatched junction bases: 12. The DNA for the CDR3 is TGTGCCAGCAGCGAAAGGAACGGGGGGGCCCTTGAGACCCAGTACTTC. Translated, it gives CASSERNGGALETQYF.

This clone was found once. Other DNA variants within this sample encode the same CDR3. The gene calls are TRBV6-5 and TRBJ2-3; TRBD2 agrees at 12 bases. The CDR3 extends over 15 amino acids. The germline V gene has CDR1 MNHEY and CDR2 SVGAGI. V shed 5 bases and J 3 bases; nucleotides not matched to a gene: 3. The DNA for the CDR3 is TGTGCCAGCAGTCGTGGACTAGCGGGAACAGATACGCAGTATTTT. Its translation: CASSRGLAGTDTQYF.

This chain links TRBV7-8 with TRBJ1-5, with 10 bases identical to TRBD1. In germline, CDR1 is SGHVS, CDR2 FQNEAQ. The CDR3 length is 14 residues. Trimming removed 3 bases from V and 7 bases from J; junction bases left unmatched: 3. DNA for the CDR3: TGTGCCAGCAGCTTGGGGACAGGGGACCAGCCCCAGCATTTT. Its protein is CASSLGTGDQPQHF.

V usage is TRBV29-1 and J usage is TRBJ2-7; D gene ambiguous. Trimming took 1 base from V and 4 from J, leaving 8 bases between them. This CDR3 has 12 residues. The V gene's germline CDR1 is SQVTM and CDR2 ANQGSEA. CDR3 nucleotide sequence: TGCAGCGTTGAAGGGTTTGCATACGAGCAGTACTTC. Translated: CSVEGFAYEQYF.

The genes are TRBV5-4 and TRBJ2-3; 8 nucleotides align to TRBD2. This CDR3 comprises 15 residues. The J segment lost 1 base and the V segment lost 4 bases, leaving 5 bases of the junction unmatched. The germline gives CDR1 SGHNT, CDR2 YYREEE (reference sequence). CDR3 loop: CASSGGTRGTDTQYF. CDR3 sequence (DNA): TGTGCCAGCAGCGGGGGGACTAGGGGCACAGATACGCAGTATTTT.

The chain employs TRBV18 and TRBJ2-1; 10 nucleotides match TRBD2. The CDR3 loop spans 15 amino acids. Germline V CDR1 and CDR2: KGHSH, LQKENI. The trim removed 4 bases at V and 3 bases at J, leaving 3 bases unmatched. The CDR3 sequence: CASSLGTSDYNEQFF. The CDR3 coding sequence is TGTGCCAGCTCACTCGGGACTAGCGACTACAATGAGCAGTTCTTC. The full variable domain, with the rest looked up from reference TRBV18 and TRBJ2-1, is NAGVMQNPRHLVRRRGQEARLRCSPMKGHSHVYWYRQLPEEGLKFMVYLQKENIIDESGMPKERFSAEFPKEGPSILRIQQVVRGDSAAYFCASSLGTSDYNEQFFGPGTRLTVL.

The chain links TRBV2 to TRBJ2-7; D possibly corresponds to TRBD2 (6 bases). V was trimmed by 7 bases and J by 0 bases, leaving 16 bases between them. Germline V gives CDR1 SNHLY, CDR2 FYNNEI. This CDR3 is 15 amino acids long. The CDR3 DNA follows: TGTGCCAGCAAGGAGGACGGAGCGGGCTCCTACGAGCAGTACTTC. It translates to CASKEDGAGSYEQYF.

The V gene is TRBV5-6, the J gene TRBJ1-6; D might be TRBD1 (5 bases). The germline V gene encodes CDR1 SGHDT and CDR2 YYEEEE. Trimming pared 0 bases from V and 0 bases from J, leaving 16 bases between. The CDR3 runs 19 residues. CDR3 DNA sequence: TGTGCCAGCAGCTTGGCAGGGATTGGGGTGAGCTCCTATAATTCACCCCTCCACTTT. It specifies CASSLAGIGVSSYNSPLHF.

The genes are TRBV9 and TRBJ2-7; tentatively, D is TRBD1 or TRBD2 (6 bases each). The CDR3 extends over 14 amino acids. Germline CDR1 SGDLS, CDR2 YYNGEE. V lost 4 bases, J lost 0 bases, and 11 bases lay in between. CDR3 sequence (DNA): TGTGCCAGCAGCCCGCGGGACATCTCCTACGAGCAGTACTTC. This encodes CASSPRDISYEQYF.

The chain couples TRBV18 to TRBJ2-1; D possibly corresponds to TRBD2 (5 bases). Trimming cost V 6 bases and J 0 bases, with 18 bases left between them. CDR3 length: 17 residues. The germline V gene has CDR1 KGHSH and CDR2 LQKENI. CDR3 sequence (DNA): TGTGCCAGCTCTCAAGGACTCTACCGTAGCTCCTACAATGAGCAGTTCTTC. This encodes CASSQGLYRSSYNEQFF.

The V gene is TRBV7-9, the J gene TRBJ2-2; 7 bases align to TRBD1. CDR1 SEHNR and CDR2 FQNEAQ come from the germline V gene (reference sequence). The CDR3 sequence is 13 residues long. With 6 bases clipped from V and 7 bases from J, the junction kept 5 bases outside the gene matches. In nucleotides, the CDR3 is TGTGCCAGCAGGGGACAGCTCAACGGGGAGCTGTTTTTT. This codes for CASRGQLNGELFF.

The gene calls are TRBV6-5 and TRBJ1-2; 7 bases are a match to TRBD1. Germline CDR1 and CDR2: MNHEY and SVGAGI. V was pared by 0 bases and J by 4 bases, with 2 bases of the junction left unmatched. The CDR3 has 14 residues. CDR3 region: CASSYSGDSYGYTF. The CDR3 DNA follows: TGTGCCAGCAGTTACTCGGGGGACAGCTATGGCTACACCTTC.

Details on this clone: Distinct nucleotide sequences in the sample also encode this CDR3. This chain connects TRBV5-4 to TRBJ2-7; 10 bases fit TRBD1. CDR3 length equals 14 residues. V shed 0 bases, J shed 6 bases, and the junction held 3 bases outside the gene matches. Germline lookup yields CDR1 SGHNT and CDR2 YYREEE (reference sequence). The CDR3 is CASSLGRTGGEQYF. The CDR3 bases are TGTGCCAGCAGCTTGGGGCGGACAGGGGGCGAGCAGTACTTC.

This clone was counted only a few times. The genes are TRBV5-4 and TRBJ2-6; D gene ambiguous. Trimming removed 0 bases from V and 0 bases from J, with 10 bases in between. Germline V gives CDR1 SGHNT, CDR2 YYREEE (reference sequence). This CDR3 region has 17 residues. CDR3 region: CASSLAGINSGANVLTF. CDR3 coding DNA: TGTGCCAGCAGCTTGGCTGGGATAAACTCTGGGGCCAACGTCCTGACTTTC.

The chain uses TRBV29-1 and TRBJ1-2; D remains ambiguous. This CDR3 region has 14 residues. Germline lookup yields CDR1 SQVTM and CDR2 ANQGSEA. V lost 0 bases, J lost 4 bases, and 12 bases lay in between. CDR3 region: CSVEERERSYGYTF. The CDR3 DNA follows: TGCAGCGTTGAAGAAAGAGAGAGGTCCTATGGCTACACCTTC. Variable domain in full (rest from reference TRBV29-1 and TRBJ1-2): SAVISQKPSRDICQRGTSLTIQCQVDSQVTMMFWYRQQPGQSLTLIATANQGSEATYESGFVIDKFPISRPNLTFSTLTVSNMSPEDSSIYLCSVEERERSYGYTFGSGTRLTVV.

The J gene is TRBJ2-1, the V gene TRBV5-1; D uncertain. Germline V gene sequence: CDR1 SGHRS, CDR2 YFSETQ. V dropped 2 bases and J dropped 2 bases, with 11 bases sitting between them. The length of the CDR3 is 15 residues. The CDR3 DNA sequence: TGCGCCAGCAGCTTAGAGGCAGCCCCCTACAATGAGCAGTTCTTC. This encodes CASSLEAAPYNEQFF.

The chain couples TRBV25-1 to TRBJ2-7; 7 positions match TRBD2. Germline V CDR1 and CDR2: MGHDK, SYGVNS. V gave up 8 bases and J gave up 7 bases; unmatched junction bases: 11. The CDR3 contains 13 residues. The CDR3 region is CASANEWGGEQYF. The CDR3 region has the DNA TGTGCCAGCGCTAACGAGTGGGGGGGTGAGCAGTACTTC.

The chain is built from TRBV30 and TRBJ1-6; possible D gene TRBD1, 6 bases. CDR1 is GTSNPN, CDR2 SVGIG, per germline (reference sequence). The V gene lost 2 bases and the J gene lost 7 bases, with 15 bases spanning the gap. The CDR3 consists of 15 residues. The CDR3 spells CAWSPGDIVNSPLHF. Here the CDR3 DNA reads TGTGCCTGGAGTCCAGGGGACATCGTCAATTCACCCCTCCACTTT. Full variable domain (missing parts from reference TRBV30 and TRBJ1-6): SQTIHQWPATLVQPVGSPLSLECTVEGTSNPNLYWYRQAAGRGLQLLFYSVGIGQISSEVPQNLSASRPQDRQFILSSKKLLLSDSGFYLCAWSPGDIVNSPLHFGNGTRLTVT.

This chain connects TRBV18 to TRBJ1-4, with 7 bases that match TRBD1. The germline V gene has CDR1 KGHSH and CDR2 LQKENI. Trimming at V came to 5 bases and at J to 7 bases, leaving 10 bases not matched to a gene. The length of the CDR3 is 15 residues. The CDR3 sequence is CASSANPGGGEKLFF. CDR3 DNA sequence: TGTGCCAGCTCAGCGAACCCAGGGGGAGGTGAAAAACTGTTTTTT.

The chain is built from TRBV28 and TRBJ1-5; 7 positions agree with TRBD1. The J segment lost 7 bases and the V segment lost 4 bases, leaving 16 bases of the junction unmatched. The CDR3 runs 17 residues. Looked up from germline, CDR1 is MDHEN and CDR2 is SYDVKM. CDR3 DNA: TGTGCCAGCAGTTCCGACAGGGCAGAGTACGGCAGGCAGCCCCAGCATTTT. This codes for CASSSDRAEYGRQPQHF.

This clone occurred a few times. The V call is TRBV19, the J call TRBJ2-3; 7 nucleotides agree with TRBD2. Trimming cost V 5 bases and J 3 bases; bases outside gene matches: 11. Looked up from germline, CDR1 is LNHDA and CDR2 is SQIVND (reference sequence). There are 16 residues in the CDR3. The CDR3 DNA reads TGTGCCAGTAGTTCCCAGCGGGGCGTGGGGACAGATACGCAGTATTTT. Translation gives CASSSQRGVGTDTQYF.

The V call is TRBV4-1, the J call TRBJ2-3; D ambiguous. Trimming took 0 bases from V and 9 from J, leaving 7 bases between them. The length of the CDR3 is 12 residues. The germline V gene encodes CDR1 MGHRA and CDR2 YSYEKL. CDR3 nucleotide sequence: TGCGCCAGCAGCCAAGAGGTGGGCACGCAGTATTTT. It is translated as CASSQEVGTQYF.

This chain links TRBV7-2 with TRBJ2-2; D remains unclear. The germline CDR1 and CDR2 sequences are SGHTA and FQGNSA. The CDR3 loop spans 16 amino acids. The V gene lost 5 bases and the J gene lost 2 bases, with 15 bases spanning the gap. The DNA of the CDR3 is TGTGCCAGCAGCCCCTCGAGGAGAACCAACACCGGGGAGCTGTTTTTT. Translation gives CASSPSRRTNTGELFF. Looking up the rest from reference TRBV7-2 and TRBJ2-2 gives the full variable domain: GAGVSQSPSNKVTEKGKDVELRCDPISGHTALYWYRQSLGQGLEFLIYFQGNSAPDKSGLPSDRFSAERTGGSVSTLTIQRTQQEDSAVYLCASSPSRRTNTGELFFGEGSRLTVL.

J is TRBJ2-7 and V is TRBV29-1; D might be TRBD1 (7 bases). Germline V gene sequence: CDR1 SQVTM, CDR2 ANQGSEA. CDR3 length equals 13 residues. V was trimmed by 4 bases and J by 5 bases, leaving 15 bases between them. The CDR3 region has the DNA TGCAGCGTTGCCAGGGGGGTGGGAGACGAGCAGTACTTC. Its protein is CSVARGVGDEQYF.

The chain joins TRBV18 to TRBJ2-1; 12 bases agree with TRBD2. The CDR3 has 16 residues. The V segment lost 4 bases and the J segment 6 bases; nucleotides outside the gene matches: 7. Per germline, CDR1 KGHSH and CDR2 LQKENI. This CDR3 reads CASSQTSGRGGNEQFF. CDR3 DNA: TGTGCCAGCTCACAGACTAGCGGGAGAGGTGGCAATGAGCAGTTCTTC. Full variable domain (missing parts from reference TRBV18 and TRBJ2-1): NAGVMQNPRHLVRRRGQEARLRCSPMKGHSHVYWYRQLPEEGLKFMVYLQKENIIDESGMPKERFSAEFPKEGPSILRIQQVVRGDSAAYFCASSQTSGRGGNEQFFGPGTRLTVL.